This T cell receptor (beta chain) was documented in a study of response to subunit inactivated influenza vaccine (dated by TCRdb to 2016 to 2018). As for the study more broadly: To follow how T cells responded to a trivalent subunit inactivated influenza vaccine, the researchers relied on deep quantitative profiling of the T cell receptor repertoire.

Results and caveats for the whole study, not just this receptor: The authors suggested that each seasonal influenza vaccination may recruit only a limited number of new T cells.

In regard to this clonotype: No antigen is known for it. Base qualities were left out, and no much larger clone turns up one base away.

The CDR3 sequence holds 13 residues, the cysteine and phenylalanine included. Here the CDR3 DNA is all that survives: 39 bases in frame from base 1. The CDR1 and CDR2 encoded by the germline V gene are SQVTM and ANQGSEA. V is pruned by 6 bases and J by 3 bases, leaving 5 bases of the junction without a gene match. The library was obtained by RT-PCR. The listed sequencing device is Illumina HiSeq 2500. TCRdb's own reprocessing of the public reads used fastp at Q25 and MiXCR and kept productive beta chains. CDR3 protein duplicates are merged, each entry listing the most common genes and DNA. For this sample there are approximately 500,000 distinct CDR3 sequences; around 13% appear just once. The top ten constitute around 10% of the sample.

The clonotype originates from a man aged 50 to 59 who received an inactivated influenza vaccine. Donor details come from another sample of the same person, matched by shared clones. The V gene is TRBV29-1 and the J gene is TRBJ1-1, and 9 junctional nucleotides match TRBD1. This specimen consisted of PBMCs from blood, obtained roughly 12 days after vaccination. This receptor carries the CDR3 CSVTGQGYTEAFF. The nucleotides are TGCAGCGTGACGGGACAGGGTTACACTGAAGCTTTCTTT.